Presented here are 20 T cell receptor beta chains from one specimen sequenced in a study of blood T cell repertoires in COVID-19. This table comes from immunoSEQ multiplex PCR, and its TCRdb copy is limited to in-frame clones, with some not included. The sample has 100,000 to 150,000 clones; about 79% are singletons. Material for sequencing was peripheral blood. These receptor sequences come from a man between 70 and 80 years old with acute or convalescent COVID-19.

This chain uses TRBV14 with TRBJ2-3, with D possibly being TRBD1 (5 bases). The V gene lost 0 bases and the J gene lost 3 bases, with 10 bases spanning the gap. The CDR3 contains 15 residues. Germline loops: CDR1 SGHDN, CDR2 FVKESK. The CDR3 sequence is CASSQEPTATDTQYF. The CDR3 nucleotides read TGTGCCAGCAGCCAAGAGCCGACAGCTACAGATACGCAGTATTTT.

The rearrangement uses TRBV6-6 and TRBJ2-7; 9 bases match TRBD1. There are 14 residues in the CDR3. Germline V gene sequence: CDR1 MNHNY, CDR2 SVGAGI (reference sequence). V lost 6 bases and J lost 4; bases outside the gene matches: 7. The CDR3 protein is CASRRTGADYEQYF. CDR3 coding DNA: TGTGCCAGCAGACGGACAGGGGCAGATTACGAGCAGTACTTC.

The chain carries TRBV5-1 and TRBJ1-1, with D possibly matching TRBD1 (5 bases). V was trimmed by 1 base and J by 0 bases, leaving 10 bases between them. The CDR3 runs 15 residues. Germline V gene lookup returns CDR1 SGHRS and CDR2 YFSETQ. The CDR3: CASSLNGGMNTEAFF. The DNA for the CDR3 is TGCGCCAGCAGCTTGAATGGGGGGATGAACACTGAAGCTTTCTTT.

The chain employs TRBV18 and TRBJ2-7; weak D call: TRBD1 (6 bases). Germline V gene sequence: CDR1 KGHSH, CDR2 LQKENI. V lost 4 bases and J lost 7, with 14 bases in between. The CDR3 is 13 residues long. CDR3 sequence: CASSLNRAGEQYF. As DNA, the CDR3 is TGTGCCAGCTCACTCAACAGGGCCGGAGAGCAGTACTTC.

This chain joins TRBV7-2 and TRBJ2-1; D might be TRBD2 (5 bases). V lost 5 bases and J lost 7, with 15 bases in between. The CDR3 extends over 14 amino acids. CDR1 SGHTA and CDR2 FQGNSA come from the germline V gene. CDR3 sequence reads: CASSPDFRGNEQFF. In DNA, the CDR3 is TGTGCCAGCAGCCCTGATTTCCGGGGAAATGAGCAGTTCTTC.

The CDR3 region has the DNA TGTGCCAGCAGCTTAATAGTCGGCTATGGCTACACCTTC. It codes for CASSLIVGYGYTF. The rearrangement uses TRBV7-2 and TRBJ1-2; D uncertain. The ends were cut back, 2 bases at V and 4 bases at J, with 8 bases in the middle. The CDR3 consists of 13 residues. Looked up from germline, CDR1 is SGHTA and CDR2 is FQGNSA.

This clone was seen only once. The V gene is TRBV6-5, the J gene TRBJ2-7, with 7 bases lining up with TRBD2. Germline V gene lookup returns CDR1 MNHEY and CDR2 SVGAGI. Trimming cost V 6 bases and J 4 bases; bases outside gene matches: 12. This CDR3 is built from 15 residues. CDR3 DNA sequence: TGTGCCAGCAGCCCGAGAAGCGGGGCCCTATACGAGCAGTACTTC. Translated, it gives CASSPRSGALYEQYF.

The chain couples TRBV18 to TRBJ2-5; no definite D call. V lost 3 bases and J lost 4, with 18 bases in between. Germline V CDR1 and CDR2: KGHSH, LQKENI. The CDR3 length is 16 residues. In DNA form, the CDR3 reads TGTGCCAGCTCACCGATCCGAACCCAAAGCGCAGAGACCCAGTACTTC. Translated, it gives CASSPIRTQSAETQYF. Full variable domain (rest looked up from reference TRBV18 and TRBJ2-5): NAGVMQNPRHLVRRRGQEARLRCSPMKGHSHVYWYRQLPEEGLKFMVYLQKENIIDESGMPKERFSAEFPKEGPSILRIQQVVRGDSAAYFCASSPIRTQSAETQYFGPGTRLLVL.

V and J are TRBV6-4 and TRBJ2-3; maybe TRBD2 (6 bases). With 6 bases removed from V and 1 base from J, the gap between germline ends came to 14 bases. The V gene's germline CDR1 is MRHNA and CDR2 SNTAGT. The CDR3 totals 15 residues. The CDR3 loop reads CASRRGGGGTDTQYF. The CDR3 DNA follows: TGTGCCAGCAGGAGGGGTGGCGGGGGCACAGATACGCAGTATTTT.

V is TRBV29-1 and J is TRBJ2-7, with D tentatively TRBD1 (6 bases). The CDR3 extends over 14 amino acids. Germline V gives CDR1 SQVTM, CDR2 ANQGSEA. The V end lost 7 bases, the J end lost 0 bases, and 16 bases lay between the germline ends. This CDR3 is CSGTQGAPSYEQYF. In nucleotides, the CDR3 is TGCAGCGGAACACAGGGAGCTCCCTCCTACGAGCAGTACTTC.

This clone was detected only a few times. J is TRBJ1-3 and V is TRBV9; D unresolved. From germline, CDR1 is SGDLS and CDR2 YYNGEE. The V gene lost 0 bases and the J gene lost 0 bases, with 13 bases spanning the gap. The CDR3 consists of 17 residues. The CDR3 region has the DNA TGTGCCAGCAGCGTAGCGGGAGGGCTCTCCTCTGGAAACACCATATATTTT. It translates to CASSVAGGLSSGNTIYF.

CDR3 loop: CASSETGVNGYTF. In DNA, the CDR3 is TGTGCCAGCAGCGAGACAGGGGTTAATGGCTACACCTTC. This chain joins TRBV7-9 and TRBJ1-2, with TRBD1 identical over 8 bases. This CDR3 has 13 amino acids. The V and J ends lost 5 bases and 6 bases, in that order; junction bases with no gene match: 5. Germline V gene lookup returns CDR1 SEHNR and CDR2 FQNEAQ (reference sequence).

The V and J genes are TRBV15 and TRBJ2-5; D gene unclear. Germline loops: CDR1 LNHNV, CDR2 YYDKDF (reference sequence). The V gene lost 2 bases and the J gene lost 3 bases, with 4 bases spanning the gap. The CDR3 runs to 12 residues. The CDR3 loop is CATSRNKETQYF. CDR3 sequence (DNA): TGTGCCACCAGCAGAAATAAAGAGACCCAGTACTTC.

The CDR3: CAAGGRSNTEAFF. The CDR3 DNA follows: TGTGCCGCAGGGGGCCGCTCGAACACTGAAGCTTTCTTT. J is TRBJ1-1 and V is TRBV12-3 or TRBV12-4; the match to TRBD1 covers 8 bases. J lost 1 base, V lost 11 bases, and 6 bases had no gene match. The CDR3 consists of 13 residues.

V gene TRBV12-3 or TRBV12-4 combines with J gene TRBJ2-5; 7 nucleotides match TRBD1. Germline trimming cut 8 bases from V and 6 bases from J; bases unmatched to any gene: 9. The CDR3 length is 13 residues. As DNA, the CDR3 is TGTGCCAGCCTCCTACAGGGGACGAAGACCCAGTACTTC. Translating gives CASLLQGTKTQYF.

The CDR3 spells CASSIFLGPSNQPQHF. For the CDR3, the DNA is TGTGCCAGTAGTATATTCTTGGGGCCTAGCAATCAGCCCCAGCATTTT. The chain links TRBV19 to TRBJ1-5; possible D gene TRBD1, 5 bases. There are 16 residues in the CDR3. The germline CDR1 and CDR2 sequences are LNHDA and SQIVND (reference sequence). Trimming pared 2 bases from V and 0 bases from J, leaving 11 bases between.

The V gene is TRBV5-4, the J gene TRBJ2-2, with TRBD2 matching over 7 bases. V lost 5 bases and J lost 1; bases outside the gene matches: 8. Germline V lookup: CDR1 SGHNT, CDR2 YYREEE (reference sequence). The CDR3 runs 16 residues. The DNA of the CDR3 is TGTGCCAGCAGGACCGCTTGGGGGGGGAACACCGGGGAGCTGTTTTTT. Translated, it gives CASRTAWGGNTGELFF.

This clone occurred a few times. This rearrangement joins TRBV5-5 to TRBJ1-1; 7 bases align to TRBD1. Trimming cost V 1 base and J 1 base; bases outside gene matches: 1. The CDR3 covers 14 residues. Germline-derived CDR1 and CDR2 are SGHKS and YYEKEE (reference sequence). The CDR3 region is CASSLRTGNTEAFF. In DNA, the CDR3 is TGTGCCAGCAGCTTGAGGACAGGGAACACTGAAGCTTTCTTT.

V and J are TRBV6-5 and TRBJ2-7, with TRBD2 matching over 7 bases. Germline V gives CDR1 MNHEY, CDR2 SVGAGI. This CDR3 has 12 amino acids. Losses at the gene ends were 8 bases for V and 2 bases for J; bases not matched to a gene: 3. The CDR3 spells CASWEGPYEQYF. The CDR3 DNA reads TGTGCCAGCTGGGAGGGTCCCTACGAGCAGTACTTC.

The rearrangement joins TRBV7-2 to TRBJ1-2; possible D gene TRBD1, 6 bases. Germline loops: CDR1 SGHTA, CDR2 FQGNSA. There are 14 residues in the CDR3. V was cut by 6 bases and J by 0 bases, with 11 bases left in between. CDR3 protein: CASSRRGANYGYTF. The CDR3 nucleotides are TGTGCCAGCAGTCGCAGGGGAGCTAACTATGGCTACACCTTC.